What follows are 25 T cell receptor beta chains derived from one specimen sequenced in a study of shared clonotypes between healthy human individuals. CD45RO-negative, CCR7-selected cells formed the naive CD8 fraction, which excluded terminally differentiated effector memory CD45RA+ cells. Profiling relied on immunoSEQ multiplex PCR, and the TCRdb table lists in-frame clones only, not all of them. This repertoire shows millions of clones, 90% to 95% found once; its top ten account for more than 1.5%. Sequenced material: naive CD8+ T cells from PBMCs. The receptors here all came from a man aged 18 to 30 in good health. Some clones in this sample may be carry-over from other donors' samples.

This clone was recorded only once. The chain recombines TRBV6-5 with TRBJ1-1; 7 bases fit TRBD1. The ends lost 2 bases at V and 6 bases at J; junction bases unmatched: 6. The CDR3 length is 14 residues. Germline V lookup: CDR1 MNHEY, CDR2 SVGAGI. CDR3: CASSYRGLSAEAFF. The CDR3 DNA is TGTGCCAGCAGTTACAGGGGGCTTTCCGCTGAAGCTTTCTTT.

CDR3 protein: CASSGGGLSYEQYF. The CDR3 DNA reads TGTGCCAGCAGCGGCGGAGGGCTCTCCTACGAGCAGTACTTC. J is TRBJ2-7 and V is TRBV7-9, with TRBD2 as a possible D gene (6 bases). This CDR3 contains 14 residues. Germline CDR1 is SEHNR and CDR2 is FQNEAQ (reference sequence). Trimming cost V 5 bases and J 0 bases, with 11 bases left between them.

This clone was counted a single time. V usage is TRBV4-1 and J usage is TRBJ2-7, with a weak D call TRBD2 (5 bases). The CDR3 is 16 residues long. CDR1 MGHRA and CDR2 YSYEKL come from the germline V gene. Trimming removed 0 bases from V and 0 bases from J, with 12 bases in between. CDR3 nucleotides: TGCGCCAGCAGCCAAGACGGCGGGTTCCTCTCCTACGAGCAGTACTTC. This sequence encodes CASSQDGGFLSYEQYF.

V gene TRBV2 combines with J gene TRBJ1-4; D may be TRBD1 (5 bases). V was pared by 7 bases and J by 4 bases, with 13 bases between. This CDR3 spans 14 amino acids. Germline CDR1 is SNHLY and CDR2 is FYNNEI. The CDR3 DNA reads as TGTGCCAGCATCCCCAGGGCAGATAATGAAAAACTGTTTTTT. Its translation: CASIPRADNEKLFF.

CDR3 in DNA: TGTGCCAGCAGCCCCGGGGTTGGACTAGCGGGAGGAGCGTACAATGAGCAGTTCTTC. Translating gives CASSPGVGLAGGAYNEQFF. The chain uses TRBV7-2 and TRBJ2-1, with 14 bases matching TRBD2. This CDR3 is built from 19 residues. Germline V gene sequence: CDR1 SGHTA, CDR2 FQGNSA. The junction had 13 bases not matched to a gene; V was cut back by 5 bases and J by 4 bases.

J is TRBJ2-1 and V is TRBV4-3; D uncertain. V shed 1 base and J shed 9 bases, with 4 bases lying between them. Germline lookup yields CDR1 LGHNA and CDR2 YSLEER. The length of the CDR3 is 11 residues. CDR3: CASSQGVEQFF. CDR3 nucleotides: TGCGCCAGCAGCCAAGGAGTTGAGCAGTTCTTC.

The V gene is TRBV19, the J gene TRBJ2-5, with unresolved D. Per the germline V gene, CDR1 is LNHDA and CDR2 is SQIVND (reference sequence). The V end was cut by 0 bases, the J end by 2 bases, with 10 bases between. The CDR3 totals 15 residues. CDR3 loop: CASSIDPWPQETQYF. Here the CDR3 DNA reads TGTGCCAGTAGTATAGATCCGTGGCCTCAAGAGACCCAGTACTTC. The full variable domain, its missing parts supplied by reference TRBV19 and TRBJ2-5, is DGGITQSPKYLFRKEGQNVTLSCEQNLNHDAMYWYRQDPGQGLRLIYYSQIVNDFQKGDIAEGYSVSREKKESFPLTVTSAQKNPTAFYLCASSIDPWPQETQYFGPGTRLLVL.

The chain links TRBV30 to TRBJ1-2; D uncertain. The CDR3 consists of 14 residues. Trimming cost V 3 bases and J 4 bases, with 15 bases left between them. From germline, CDR1 is GTSNPN and CDR2 SVGIG (reference sequence). The CDR3 reads CAWRRTGATYGYTF. In DNA, the CDR3 is TGTGCCTGGAGGAGGACCGGAGCTACCTATGGCTACACCTTC.

The chain uses TRBV9 and TRBJ1-1; 8 nucleotides agree with TRBD1. Germline V gives CDR1 SGDLS, CDR2 YYNGEE. This CDR3 region has 13 residues. Trimming cost V 0 bases and J 12 bases; bases outside gene matches: 7. The CDR3 loop is CASSVAGDRGSFF. DNA of the CDR3: TGTGCCAGCAGCGTAGCTGGAGACAGGGGTTCTTTCTTT.

With respect to this clone: The junction differs from germline at one of its ends, possibly a read error. This chain uses TRBV27 with TRBJ2-1; unclear D gene. This CDR3 spans 14 amino acids. Looked up from germline, CDR1 is MNHEY and CDR2 is SMNVEV (reference sequence). The CDR3 region is CASSLGLTHNEQFF. Written as DNA, the CDR3 is TGTGCCAGCAGTTTAGGGCTAACCCACAATGAACAGTTCTTC.

The chain combines TRBV28 with TRBJ2-7; D ambiguous. V lost 1 base, J lost 5 bases, and 12 bases lay in between. Germline V gene data show CDR1 as MDHEN and CDR2 as SYDVKM. This CDR3 is 14 amino acids long. CDR3 loop: CASSLSPEAHEQYF. As DNA, the CDR3 is TGTGCCAGCAGTTTATCTCCAGAAGCCCACGAGCAGTACTTC.

The chain has TRBV5-1 and TRBJ2-7; TRBD1 might be the D (8 bases). V gave up 6 bases and J gave up 7 bases, with 14 bases separating them. The CDR3 is 12 amino acids. CDR1 SGHRS and CDR2 YFSETQ come from the germline V gene. The CDR3 region is CASTTGGGEQYF. CDR3 DNA sequence: TGCGCCAGCACCACAGGGGGGGGAGAGCAGTACTTC.

The chain links TRBV30 to TRBJ2-5; D unclear. Judging by the DNA end, TRBJ2-7 fits better; the J call may be wrong. Germline loops: CDR1 GTSNPN, CDR2 SVGIG (reference sequence). The CDR3 has 13 residues. CDR3 nucleotide sequence: TGTGCCTGGAGTGTGGGCCGTTCCTACGAGCAGTACTTC. It encodes CAWSVGRSYEQYF.

J is TRBJ1-5 and V is TRBV6-1; D gene uncertain. There are 11 residues in the CDR3. The V gene lost 6 bases and the J gene lost 11 bases, with 11 bases spanning the gap. In germline, CDR1 is MNHNS, CDR2 SASEGT. CDR3 in amino acids: CASRGPLAQHF. CDR3 DNA sequence: TGTGCCAGCAGGGGCCCTTTGGCCCAGCATTTT.

This clone was observed once. The V gene is TRBV19, the J gene TRBJ1-4; D may be TRBD1 (5 bases). V dropped 5 bases and J dropped 5 bases, with 9 bases sitting between them. Germline V lookup: CDR1 LNHDA, CDR2 SQIVND (reference sequence). This CDR3 comprises 13 residues. DNA for the CDR3: TGTGCCAGTAGTCGGGGGGTAAATGAAAAACTGTTTTTT. This codes for CASSRGVNEKLFF.

This clone was observed a few times. This sequence joins TRBV9 and TRBJ1-2, with D hard to call. V lost 0 bases and J lost 8, with 14 bases in between. Germline V gene lookup returns CDR1 SGDLS and CDR2 YYNGEE. The CDR3 spans 14 residues. For the CDR3, the DNA is TGTGCCAGCAGCGTAGGAGAGCGGCCCGGGGGCTACACCTTC. Its translation: CASSVGERPGGYTF.

This sequence joins TRBV7-9 and TRBJ2-7; D perhaps matches TRBD2 (5 bases). The germline V and J ends were trimmed by 7 bases and 0 bases, with 10 bases remaining between them. This CDR3 comprises 13 residues. Germline lookup yields CDR1 SEHNR and CDR2 FQNEAQ (reference sequence). The CDR3 coding sequence is TGTGCCAGCAACTACGGAGGCTCCTACGAGCAGTACTTC. Translated, it gives CASNYGGSYEQYF.

This clone was counted only a few times. The CDR3 region has the DNA TGTGCCAGTACCTCAGCGGGAGGCCTAATCTACAATGAGCAGTTCTTC. As protein: CASTSAGGLIYNEQFF. J is TRBJ2-1 and V is TRBV19; TRBD2 agrees at 9 bases. The CDR3 totals 16 residues. The V gene's germline CDR1 is LNHDA and CDR2 SQIVND (reference sequence). V shed 7 bases, J shed 3 bases, and the junction held 10 bases outside the gene matches.

The chain recombines TRBV11-1 with TRBJ1-1, with D possibly TRBD1 on 5 matching bases. V lost 5 bases to trimming and J lost 8 bases, with 12 bases between them. Germline CDR1 reads SGHAT; CDR2 reads FQDESV (reference sequence). The CDR3 length is 12 residues. DNA for the CDR3: TGTGCCAGCAGCCTCTGGGGCAGAGAAGCTTTCTTT. This sequence encodes CASSLWGREAFF.

The chain carries TRBV28 and TRBJ1-4; D gene uncertain. V dropped 5 bases and J dropped 8 bases, with 18 bases sitting between them. The CDR3 is made up of 15 amino acids. Germline V CDR1 and CDR2: MDHEN, SYDVKM. DNA for the CDR3: TGTGCCAGCAGTCCCACGACAAAGCCAATGGAAAAACTGTTTTTT. Its translation: CASSPTTKPMEKLFF.

In this sample, this clone turned up once. The chain is built from TRBV7-2 and TRBJ2-6; D is unresolved. CDR1 and CDR2 (germline): SGHTA, FQGNSA. The CDR3 length is 18 residues. The V end was cut by 5 bases, the J end by 0 bases, with 17 bases between. The CDR3 here is CASSLDGFASSGANVLTF. The CDR3 DNA sequence: TGTGCCAGCAGCCTGGACGGGTTCGCATCCTCTGGGGCCAACGTCCTGACTTTC.

The V and J genes are TRBV2 and TRBJ2-1, with 10 nucleotides matching TRBD1. Germline V gene lookup returns CDR1 SNHLY and CDR2 FYNNEI. This CDR3 region has 14 residues. V gave up 6 bases and J gave up 9 bases; unmatched junction bases: 8. Written as DNA, the CDR3 is TGTGCCAGCAGATCGGGACAGGGGATTATTGAGCAGTTCTTC. Protein product: CASRSGQGIIEQFF.

V and J are TRBV7-9 and TRBJ2-7, with D perhaps TRBD2 (6 bases). Trimming shortened V by 11 bases and J by 3 bases, and 29 bases separated the two germline ends. Germline V gene sequence: CDR1 SEHNR, CDR2 FQNEAQ (reference sequence). This CDR3 comprises 17 residues. This CDR3 reads CAGSETGALAVFYEQYF. The CDR3 DNA follows: TGTGCCGGATCCGAGACGGGAGCGCTTGCTGTATTCTACGAGCAGTACTTC.

The chain links TRBV28 to TRBJ1-5; D gene uncertain. The V gene lost 8 bases and the J gene lost 0 bases, with 14 bases spanning the gap. Germline CDR1 and CDR2: MDHEN and SYDVKM. The CDR3 is made up of 15 amino acids. The CDR3 nucleotides read TGTGCCAGCCGAGCGGACGGCTATAGCAATCAGCCCCAGCATTTT. Protein product: CASRADGYSNQPQHF.

This clone was detected a few times. This rearrangement joins TRBV19 to TRBJ1-1, with D perhaps matching TRBD1 (5 bases). Germline V lookup: CDR1 LNHDA, CDR2 SQIVND (reference sequence). This CDR3 is built from 15 residues. Trimming removed 3 bases at V and 0 bases at J, with 11 bases between. The CDR3 spells CASSISPQVNTEAFF. The CDR3 nucleotides read TGTGCCAGTAGTATCAGCCCACAGGTGAACACTGAAGCTTTCTTT.